Presented here are 20 T cell receptor beta chains from one specimen sequenced in a study of CD4 T cells in relation to SARS-CoV-2 and coronaviruses. TCRdb's table, derived via immunoSEQ multiplex PCR, lists solely in-frame clones and lacks some. The sample includes some 21,000 clones, roughly 79% of them seen just once. CD4+ T cells from unexposed donors were obtained before the COVID-19 pandemic (2011-2018). CD4+ T cells were isolated from the cells after about 11 days of culture. No cognate antigen is known for these TCRs. Source material: CD4+ T cells from PBMCs, cultured in vitro. Source of these receptors: a human donor in good health.

The rearrangement joins TRBV30 to TRBJ2-7, with D possibly TRBD1 on 5 matching bases. The length of the CDR3 is 12 residues. V was clipped by 3 bases and J by 0 bases, with 6 bases between them. CDR1 and CDR2 (germline): GTSNPN, SVGIG (reference sequence). CDR3 residues: CAWSRASYEQYF. The DNA of the CDR3 is TGTGCCTGGAGCAGGGCCTCCTACGAGCAGTACTTC.

This clone is a singleton in its sample. The chain links TRBV3-1 (or the pseudogene TRBV3-2) to TRBJ2-3; D is unresolved. The CDR3 contains 12 residues. Germline loops: CDR1 LGHDT, CDR2 YNNKEL (reference sequence). Trimming cost V 1 base and J 6 bases, with 5 bases left between them. CDR3: CASSQVADTQYF. The CDR3 DNA sequence: TGTGCCAGCAGCCAAGTAGCCGATACGCAGTATTTT.

The chain is built from TRBV5-4 and TRBJ2-2; maybe TRBD2 (5 bases). The CDR3 runs to 15 residues. Germline V lookup: CDR1 SGHNT, CDR2 YYREEE (reference sequence). V gave up 5 bases and J gave up 0 bases, with 11 bases separating them. This CDR3 reads CASSLIGTNTGELFF. The CDR3 DNA reads TGTGCCAGCAGTTTGATCGGGACGAACACCGGGGAGCTGTTTTTT.

The chain couples TRBV10-1 to TRBJ2-1; 8 bases agree with TRBD2. The length of the CDR3 is 17 residues. The germline V gene has CDR1 WNHNN and CDR2 SYGVQD (reference sequence). V was pared by 0 bases and J by 7 bases, with 11 bases of the junction left unmatched. Here the CDR3 DNA reads TGCGCCAGCAGTGAGTCGAAGACCGGGAGGGCCTCGAATGAGCAGTTCTTC. It specifies CASSESKTGRASNEQFF.

The CDR3 DNA follows: TGTGCCAGCAGTTACTCCTACTTGAACACTGAAGCTTTCTTT. It codes for CASSYSYLNTEAFF. The gene calls are TRBV6-5 and TRBJ1-1, with unresolved D. The CDR3 has 14 amino acids. V was shortened by 0 bases and J by 0 bases, with 5 bases between the two germline ends. Per germline, CDR1 MNHEY and CDR2 SVGAGI.

The CDR3 here is CASSLIPGHPGNTIYF. DNA of the CDR3: TGTGCCAGTAGTCTAATACCGGGACACCCAGGAAACACCATATATTTT. The V gene is TRBV19, the J gene TRBJ1-3, with a tentative D call TRBD1 (6 bases). Trimming removed 5 bases from V and 4 bases from J, with 18 bases in between. Germline loops: CDR1 LNHDA, CDR2 SQIVND (reference sequence). This CDR3 comprises 16 residues.

The CDR3, as DNA: TGTGCCAGCAGCGTTGACGGTAACACTGAAGCTTTCTTT. Amino acid sequence: CASSVDGNTEAFF. The V gene is TRBV9, the J gene TRBJ1-1, with D unclear. CDR3 size: 13 residues. Germline assignment: CDR1 SGDLS and CDR2 YYNGEE. The V gene lost 2 bases and the J gene lost 2 bases, with 7 bases spanning the gap. Full variable domain (outside the CDR3, taken from reference TRBV9 and TRBJ1-1): DSGVTQTPKHLITATGQRVTLRCSPRSGDLSVYWYQQSLDQGLQFLIQYYNGEERAKGNILERFSAQQFPDLHSELNLSSLELGDSALYFCASSVDGNTEAFFGQGTRLTVV.

The chain recombines TRBV11-3 with TRBJ1-1; 7 bases line up with TRBD1. The germline V gene has CDR1 SGHNT and CDR2 YENEEA. The CDR3 contains 18 residues. J was trimmed by 4 bases and V by 2 bases; bases with no gene match: 16. As DNA, the CDR3 is TGTGCCAGCAGCTTATTGTTCATCAGGGGGGCGCGGTTCACTGAAGCTTTCTTT. Amino acids: CASSLLFIRGARFTEAFF.

The chain is built from TRBV20-1 and TRBJ1-1; tentative D call: TRBD1 (5 bases). CDR1 is DFQATT, CDR2 SNEGSKA, per germline (reference sequence). The CDR3 loop spans 13 amino acids. V lost 3 bases to trimming and J lost 10 bases, with 18 bases between them. CDR3 nucleotide sequence: TGCAGTGCTAGTTTAAGTGCGACCGGGGGAGCTTTCTTT. Its protein is CSASLSATGGAFF.

The V call is TRBV19, the J call TRBJ2-7; D is uncertain. Trimming cost V 8 bases and J 6 bases, with 17 bases left between them. Germline V lookup: CDR1 LNHDA, CDR2 SQIVND (reference sequence). The CDR3 spans 13 residues. The CDR3 here is CASRSPLWGEQYF. Written as DNA, the CDR3 is TGTGCCAGTCGAAGCCCGTTGTGGGGCGAGCAGTACTTC.

The chain employs TRBV27 and TRBJ2-1; no clear D. Deletions cut 3 bases from V and 3 bases from J, with 9 bases between. The CDR3 covers 14 residues. CDR1 and CDR2 (germline): MNHEY, SMNVEV (reference sequence). The CDR3 region is CASSFYPNYNEQFF. Written as DNA, the CDR3 is TGTGCCAGCAGTTTCTACCCCAACTACAATGAGCAGTTCTTC.

This clone has more than one count but fewer than ten. This chain links TRBV3-1 (or the pseudogene TRBV3-2) with TRBJ1-1; no clear D. This CDR3 has 14 residues. Trimming removed 1 base from V and 4 bases from J, with 10 bases in between. CDR1 is LGHDT and CDR2 is YNNKEL in the germline V gene (reference sequence). The CDR3 DNA reads as TGTGCCAGCAGCCAAGCATCGGGATTCACTGAAGCTTTCTTT. Residues: CASSQASGFTEAFF.

The V gene is TRBV5-1, the J gene TRBJ2-2; D gene ambiguous. The V and J ends lost 4 bases and 5 bases respectively, with 12 bases between them. CDR3 length: 14 residues. Germline CDR1 is SGHRS and CDR2 is YFSETQ. DNA of the CDR3: TGCGCCAGCAGCCCGCGTGGGGTGACCGGGGAGCTGTTTTTT. Its translation: CASSPRGVTGELFF.

This chain connects TRBV6-5 to TRBJ2-7; the D call may be TRBD1 or TRBD2 (6 bases each). There are 14 residues in the CDR3. Germline V gene sequence: CDR1 MNHEY, CDR2 SVGAGI. V dropped 5 bases and J dropped 0 bases, with 11 bases sitting between them. CDR3 bases: TGTGCCAGCAGTACGCGGGACAACTCCTACGAGCAGTACTTC. Translation gives CASSTRDNSYEQYF.

The chain is built from TRBV13 and TRBJ2-3; tentatively, D is TRBD1 (5 bases). With 3 bases removed from V and 4 bases from J, the gap between germline ends came to 11 bases. CDR3 length equals 14 residues. Looked up from germline, CDR1 is PRHDT and CDR2 is FYEKMQ (reference sequence). The CDR3 bases are TGTGCCAGCAGCTTCCGACAGAACCCAGATACGCAGTATTTT. The encoded protein is CASSFRQNPDTQYF.

This chain joins TRBV4-2 and TRBJ1-2, with D perhaps TRBD1 (5 bases). Per germline, CDR1 LGHNA and CDR2 YNFKEQ. V was pared by 5 bases and J by 1 base, with 11 bases between. The CDR3 has 14 residues. DNA of the CDR3: TGTGCCAGCAGCACCCTCCAGGGTAACTATGGCTACACCTTC. The encoded protein is CASSTLQGNYGYTF.

The chain recombines TRBV12-2 with TRBJ2-7; the D segment call TRBD1 is taken from the table without a DNA check. TRBV12-2 is a documented pseudogene. This CDR3 contains 15 residues. In nucleotides, the CDR3 is TGTGCAAGTCGCTTCATAGGACAGATACATTACGAGCAGTACTTC. Its protein is CASRFIGQIHYEQYF.

The rearrangement links TRBV10-3 to TRBJ2-7; 12 bases are shared with TRBD1. After removal of 3 bases from V and 4 bases from J, the junction contained 4 bases not matched to a gene. Germline CDR1 ENHRY, CDR2 SYGVKD. The CDR3 has 15 residues. DNA of the CDR3: TGTGCCATCAGTGATTGGGACAGGGGGCGGTACGAGCAGTACTTC. It translates to CAISDWDRGRYEQYF.

This clone came up a few times. The chain has TRBV10-3 and TRBJ1-2, with D perhaps matching TRBD1 (6 bases). Trimming took off 9 bases at V and 1 base at J, with 12 bases between the two ends. CDR3 length: 13 residues. Looked up from germline, CDR1 is ENHRY and CDR2 is SYGVKD. This chain's CDR3 is CAIKDRDNYGYTF. The CDR3 DNA is TGTGCCATTAAGGACAGAGATAACTATGGCTACACCTTC.

The genes are TRBV5-5 and TRBJ1-4, with D perhaps TRBD1 (5 bases). The ends were cut back, 5 bases at V and 3 bases at J, with 11 bases in the middle. CDR1 SGHKS and CDR2 YYEKEE come from the germline V gene (reference sequence). The CDR3 has 14 amino acids. The CDR3, as DNA: TGTGCCAGCAGGACGGGACCCTCTAATGAAAAACTGTTTTTT. This encodes CASRTGPSNEKLFF.